This TCR beta chain was retrieved from a study of neurological immune-mediated disorders. CDR1 is SGDLS, CDR2 YYNGEE, per germline. The CDR3 sequence is 13 residues long. V dropped 0 bases and J dropped 6 bases, with 7 bases sitting between them. The cDNA was produced through 5'RACE with 10-nucleotide random UMIs. TCRdb re-called the 5' RACE reads with MiXCR, one entry per CDR3 protein. The sample holds more than 50,000 distinct CDR3 sequences; 3.5% to 5% are singletons and the top ten take 1.3%. The study, taken as a whole, reports: In HTLV-1-associated myelopathy, TCR clonal expansion was greatest, whereas multiple sclerosis had the least, falling below healthy controls. The multiple sclerosis repertoire cluster was not associated with any clinical or MRI feature, with the authors stating that larger cohorts are needed.

PBMCs numbering 2 million and stored at -80 C yielded the unsorted libraries. The sample holds many counts of this clonotype. Its antigen is as yet unknown. The sequence was collected from a young man with multiple sclerosis. J is TRBJ1-5 and V is TRBV9; D is ambiguous. The sample comprised PBMCs. The CDR3 DNA reads as TGTGCCAGCAGCGTAGGTGGTAGTCAGCCCCAGCATTTT. Protein sequence: CASSVGGSQPQHF.